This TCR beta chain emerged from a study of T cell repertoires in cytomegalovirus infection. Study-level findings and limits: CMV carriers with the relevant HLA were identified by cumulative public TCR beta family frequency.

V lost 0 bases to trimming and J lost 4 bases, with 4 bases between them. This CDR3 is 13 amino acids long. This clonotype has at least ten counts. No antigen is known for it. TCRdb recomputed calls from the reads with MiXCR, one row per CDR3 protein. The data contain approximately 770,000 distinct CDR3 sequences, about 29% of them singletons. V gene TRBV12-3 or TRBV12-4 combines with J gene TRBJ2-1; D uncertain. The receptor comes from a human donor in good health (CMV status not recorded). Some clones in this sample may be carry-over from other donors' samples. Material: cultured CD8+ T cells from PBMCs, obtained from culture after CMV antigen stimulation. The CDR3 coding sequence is TGTGCCAGCAGTTTAGCAGTTTACAATGAGCAGTTCTTC. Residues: CASSLAVYNEQFF.